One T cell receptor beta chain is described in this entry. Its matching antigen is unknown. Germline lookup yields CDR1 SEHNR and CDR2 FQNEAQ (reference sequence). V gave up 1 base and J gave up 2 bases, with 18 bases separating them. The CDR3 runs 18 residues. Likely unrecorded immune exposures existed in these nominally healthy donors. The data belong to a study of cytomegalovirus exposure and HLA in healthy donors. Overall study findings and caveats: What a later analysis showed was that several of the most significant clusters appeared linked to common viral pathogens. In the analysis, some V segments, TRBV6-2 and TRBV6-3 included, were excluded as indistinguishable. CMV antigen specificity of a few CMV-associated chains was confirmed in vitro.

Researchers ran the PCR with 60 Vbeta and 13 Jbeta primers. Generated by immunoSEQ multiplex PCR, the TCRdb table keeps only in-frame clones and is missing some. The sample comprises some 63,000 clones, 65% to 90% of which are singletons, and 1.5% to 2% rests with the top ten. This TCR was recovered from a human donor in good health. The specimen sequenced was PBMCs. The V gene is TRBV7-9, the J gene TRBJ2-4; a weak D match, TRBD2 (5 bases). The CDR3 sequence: CASSLEYEGYGTKNIQYF. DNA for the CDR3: TGTGCCAGCAGCTTAGAGTACGAGGGATATGGGACCAAAAACATTCAGTACTTC.